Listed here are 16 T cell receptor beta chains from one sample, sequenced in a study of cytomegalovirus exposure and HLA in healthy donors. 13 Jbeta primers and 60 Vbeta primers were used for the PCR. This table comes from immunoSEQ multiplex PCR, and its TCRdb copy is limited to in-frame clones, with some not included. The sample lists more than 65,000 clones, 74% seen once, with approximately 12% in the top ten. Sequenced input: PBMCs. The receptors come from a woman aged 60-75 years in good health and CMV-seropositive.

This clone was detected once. DNA of the CDR3: TGCAGCGCTCTAGCGGGGGGGAACACCGGGGAGCTGTTTTTT. This encodes CSALAGGNTGELFF. The J gene is TRBJ2-2, the V gene TRBV29-1; 11 nucleotides line up with TRBD2. There are 14 residues in the CDR3. Germline trimming cut 7 bases from V and 1 base from J; bases unmatched to any gene: 2. The germline CDR1 and CDR2 sequences are SQVTM and ANQGSEA.

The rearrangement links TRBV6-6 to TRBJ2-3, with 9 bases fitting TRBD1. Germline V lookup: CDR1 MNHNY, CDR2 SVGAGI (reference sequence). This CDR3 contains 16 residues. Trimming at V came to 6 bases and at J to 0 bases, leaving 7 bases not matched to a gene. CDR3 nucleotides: TGTGCCAGCAGCCCGTTACAGGGGGCAAGCACAGATACGCAGTATTTT. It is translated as CASSPLQGASTDTQYF.

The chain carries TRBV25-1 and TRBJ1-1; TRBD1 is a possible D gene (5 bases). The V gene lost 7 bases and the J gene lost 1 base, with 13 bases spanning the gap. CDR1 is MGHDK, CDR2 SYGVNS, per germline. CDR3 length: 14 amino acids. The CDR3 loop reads CASKIGARNTEAFF. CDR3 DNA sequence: TGTGCCAGCAAAATAGGGGCCCGGAACACTGAAGCTTTCTTT.

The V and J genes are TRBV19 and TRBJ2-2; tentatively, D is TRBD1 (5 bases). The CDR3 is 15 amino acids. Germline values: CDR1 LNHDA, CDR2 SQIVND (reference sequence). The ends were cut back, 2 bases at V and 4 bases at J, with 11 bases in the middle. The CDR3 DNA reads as TGTGCCAGTAGTATATTGGACACTCCCACCGGGGAGCTGTTTTTT. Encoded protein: CASSILDTPTGELFF.

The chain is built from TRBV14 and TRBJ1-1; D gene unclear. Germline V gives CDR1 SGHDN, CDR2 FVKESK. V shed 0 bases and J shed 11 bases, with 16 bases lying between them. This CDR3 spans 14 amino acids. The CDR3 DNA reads TGTGCCAGCAGCCAAGAAACCCCCACGAACGCGGCTTTCTTT. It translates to CASSQETPTNAAFF.

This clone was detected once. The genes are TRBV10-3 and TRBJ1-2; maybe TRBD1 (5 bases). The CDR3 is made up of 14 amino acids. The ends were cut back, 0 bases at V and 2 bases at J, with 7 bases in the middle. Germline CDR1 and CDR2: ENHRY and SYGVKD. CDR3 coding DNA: TGTGCCATCAGTGAGTCGGCAGGGAACTATGGCTACACCTTC. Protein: CAISESAGNYGYTF.

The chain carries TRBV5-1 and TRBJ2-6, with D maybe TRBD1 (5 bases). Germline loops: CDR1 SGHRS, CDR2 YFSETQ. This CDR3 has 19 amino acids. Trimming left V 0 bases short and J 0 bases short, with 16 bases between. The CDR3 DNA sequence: TGCGCCAGCAGCTTGGCCCATGACAGCCTGATCTCTGGGGCCAACGTCCTGACTTTC. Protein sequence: CASSLAHDSLISGANVLTF.

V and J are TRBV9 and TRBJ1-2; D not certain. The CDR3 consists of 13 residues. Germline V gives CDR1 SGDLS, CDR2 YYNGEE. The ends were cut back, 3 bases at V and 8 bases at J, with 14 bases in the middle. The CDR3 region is CASSAPGGGGYTF. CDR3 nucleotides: TGTGCCAGCAGCGCCCCCGGAGGAGGAGGCTACACCTTC. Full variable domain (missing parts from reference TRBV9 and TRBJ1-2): DSGVTQTPKHLITATGQRVTLRCSPRSGDLSVYWYQQSLDQGLQFLIQYYNGEERAKGNILERFSAQQFPDLHSELNLSSLELGDSALYFCASSAPGGGGYTFGSGTRLTVV.

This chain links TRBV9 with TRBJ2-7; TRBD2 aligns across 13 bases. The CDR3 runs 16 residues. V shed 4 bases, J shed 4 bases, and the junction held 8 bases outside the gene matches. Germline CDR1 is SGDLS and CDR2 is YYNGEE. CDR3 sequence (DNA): TGTGCCAGCAGCTCGAGTGGGACTAGCGGGGCGTACGAGCAGTACTTC. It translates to CASSSSGTSGAYEQYF.

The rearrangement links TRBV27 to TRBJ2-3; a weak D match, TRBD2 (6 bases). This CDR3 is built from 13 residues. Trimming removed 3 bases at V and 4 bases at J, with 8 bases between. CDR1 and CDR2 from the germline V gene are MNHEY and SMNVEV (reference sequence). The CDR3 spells CASSLKRADTQYF. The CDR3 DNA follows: TGTGCCAGCAGTTTGAAGCGGGCAGATACGCAGTATTTT.

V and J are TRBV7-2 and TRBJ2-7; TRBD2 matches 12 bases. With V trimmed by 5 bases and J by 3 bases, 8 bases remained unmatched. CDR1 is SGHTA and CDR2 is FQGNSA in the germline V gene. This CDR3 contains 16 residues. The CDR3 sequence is CASSVTGLAGRYEQYF. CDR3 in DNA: TGTGCCAGCAGCGTAACGGGACTAGCGGGTCGCTACGAGCAGTACTTC.

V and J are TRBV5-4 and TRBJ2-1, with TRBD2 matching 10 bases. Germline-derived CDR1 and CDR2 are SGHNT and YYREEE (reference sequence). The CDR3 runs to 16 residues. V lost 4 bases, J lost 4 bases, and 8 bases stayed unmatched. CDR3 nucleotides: TGTGCCAGCAGCCCATCAGCTAGCGGGAGTTACAATGAGCAGTTCTTC. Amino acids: CASSPSASGSYNEQFF.

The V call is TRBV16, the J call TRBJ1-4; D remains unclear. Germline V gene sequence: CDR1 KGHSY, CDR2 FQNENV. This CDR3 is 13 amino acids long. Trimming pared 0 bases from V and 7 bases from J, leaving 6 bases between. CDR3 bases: TGTGCCAGCAGCCAATCGGCCAGTGAAAAACTGTTTTTT. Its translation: CASSQSASEKLFF.

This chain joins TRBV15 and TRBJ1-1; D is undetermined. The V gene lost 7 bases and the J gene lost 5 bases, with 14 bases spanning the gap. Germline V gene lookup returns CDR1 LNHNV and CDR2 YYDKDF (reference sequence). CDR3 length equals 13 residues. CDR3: CATTSGRRTEAFF. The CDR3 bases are TGTGCCACCACAAGTGGGAGGAGGACTGAAGCTTTCTTT.

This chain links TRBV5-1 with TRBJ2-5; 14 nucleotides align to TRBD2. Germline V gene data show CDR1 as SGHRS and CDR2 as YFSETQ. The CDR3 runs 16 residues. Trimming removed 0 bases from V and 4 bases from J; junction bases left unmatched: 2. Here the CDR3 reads CASSLGTSGGPETQYF. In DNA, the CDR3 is TGCGCCAGCAGCTTGGGGACTAGCGGGGGGCCAGAGACCCAGTACTTC.

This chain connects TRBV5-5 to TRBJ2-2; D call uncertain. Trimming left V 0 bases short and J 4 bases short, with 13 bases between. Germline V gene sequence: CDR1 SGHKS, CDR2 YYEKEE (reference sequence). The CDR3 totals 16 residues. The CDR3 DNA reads TGTGCCAGCAGCTTGGGTCAGTACCAAATCACCGGGGAGCTGTTTTTT. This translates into CASSLGQYQITGELFF.